This T cell receptor beta chain was captured by sequencing in a study of beta chain features in type 1 diabetes. Overall study results and limits: In all four CD4+ subsets, TCRB CDR3 length was significantly, moderately reduced in type 1 diabetes. The study left unresolved whether HLA type influences TCRB rearrangement.

This clone was counted between two and nine times. Its antigen is still unknown. Every isolated RNA sample was fully reverse transcribed, so sequencing captured expressed TCRB transcripts. Generated by immunoSEQ multiplex PCR, the TCRdb table keeps only in-frame clones and is missing some. The sample has about 240,000 clones; approximately 13% are singletons. Trimming cost V 1 base and J 5 bases, with 12 bases left between them. Germline CDR1 MGHDK, CDR2 SYGVNS. CDR3 length: 15 residues. By way of CD45RO/CCR7/CD25/CD127/CD95/CD27, the CD4+ regulatory, stem cell-like memory, central memory and naive cells were sorted.

The clonotype originates from a man aged 25-45 years with type 1 diabetes. What was sequenced was naive CD4+ T cells from blood. V usage is TRBV25-1 and J usage is TRBJ2-1; maybe TRBD1 (6 bases). The CDR3 reads CASSESGVRDNEQFF. The CDR3 DNA sequence: TGTGCCAGCAGTGAATCAGGGGTGAGAGACAATGAGCAGTTCTTC.